This is a list of T cell receptor beta chains from one sample in a study of blood T cell repertoires in COVID-19. Measured with immunoSEQ multiplex PCR; TCRdb has only the in-frame clones, and not every one. The table records about 300,000 clones, roughly 87% of them present only once. Sequencing was performed on peripheral blood. The receptors here all came from a man aged 18 to 35 with active or convalescent COVID-19. CDR3s leave out the opening cysteine and the closing phenylalanine or tryptophan.

V gene	J gene	CDR3 protein
TRBV2	TRBJ1-2	ASRRSDRSHYGYT
TRBV19	TRBJ2-3	ASSIGTGSSTDTQY
TRBV27	TRBJ2-1	ASSPTGTVYEQF
TRBV19	TRBJ2-5	ASSILLASQETQY
TRBV6-2/TRBV6-3	TRBJ2-7	ASSYGPTGRHGEQY
TRBV13	TRBJ2-7	ASSLGGLAGGNEQY
TRBV7-9	TRBJ2-3	ASSPSVLAGEGAQY
TRBV12-3/TRBV12-4	TRBJ1-2	ASSFALNYGYT
TRBV6-1	TRBJ2-3	ASSEGVGARGTDTQY
TRBV18	TRBJ1-1	ASSPTTGVNTEAF
TRBV19	TRBJ2-3	ASSGGLAGLEGADTQY
TRBV29-1	TRBJ1-1	SVIRPGPSEAF
TRBV6-5	TRBJ1-5	ASSLTKNQPQH
TRBV5-5	TRBJ2-1	ASSLQAGTYNEQF
TRBV4-1	TRBJ2-1	ASSQVRGGDEQF
TRBV11-3	TRBJ1-5	ASSERYQPYSNQPQH
TRBV14	TRBJ1-4	ASSQSGYEKLF
TRBV6-5	TRBJ2-3	ASTLALGGDTQY
TRBV7-9	TRBJ2-5	ASSPGGGSPRETQY
TRBV9	TRBJ1-1	ASSGGQGWTEAF
TRBV3-1/TRBV3-2	TRBJ2-5	ASSQDLFSGRVDQETQY
TRBV11-3	TRBJ2-1	ASRFQCQHNEQF
TRBV5-1	TRBJ2-1	ASSFTGTGADEQF
TRBV14	TRBJ2-5	ASSQDLGTVNEETQY
TRBV7-2	TRBJ1-1	ASSLAAGGFTEAF
TRBV24-1	TRBJ2-1	ATSRDWNNEQF
TRBV18	TRBJ2-1	ASSFAGGWYNEQF
TRBV5-4	TRBJ1-1	ASSHTGDNTEAF
TRBV9	TRBJ1-4	ASSVGLMTGGHEKLF
TRBV18	TRBJ1-1	ASSPPPPVNTEAF
TRBV2	TRBJ1-2	ASSAGQGQDGYT
TRBV25-1	TRBJ2-2	ASRAGGNPGELF
TRBV27	TRBJ2-1	ASSWAIDNEQF
TRBV5-1	TRBJ2-1	ASSGRGRNEQF
TRBV7-9	TRBJ2-2	ASKGAGGQPNTGELF
TRBV3-1/TRBV3-2	TRBJ1-6	ASSQTGVSPLH